This T cell receptor (beta chain) was sequenced during a study of OX40 agonist ivuxolimab in advanced cancers. V was clipped by 4 bases and J by 12 bases, with 19 bases between them. Germline CDR1 is SGHNT and CDR2 is YYREEE (reference sequence). CDR3 length equals 13 residues. Clones were read by immunoSEQ multiplex PCR, and TCRdb kept only the in-frame ones, dropping some. The sample includes about 66,000 clones, roughly four fifths of them seen just once. In its sample, this clone was seen a few times. Source: CD4+ or CD8+ T cells sorted from blood, taken in a trial of the OX40 agonist ivuxolimab. The clonotype comes from an adult with an advanced solid tumor such as melanoma, head and neck, liver or kidney cancer. This chain uses TRBV5-4 with TRBJ1-2; TRBD1 is a possible D gene (6 bases). The CDR3 region has the DNA TGTGCCAGCAGCCCCGGGGACATCGGAGTGCACACCTTC. Translated, it gives CASSPGDIGVHTF.